This T cell receptor (beta chain) was retrieved from a study of persistence of HIV-infected CD4 T cells. Findings and limits, study-wide: Antigen-responding cells were enriched for degenerate expanded CDR3beta sequences.

As regards this clone: Its matching antigen is unknown.

Germline CDR1 and CDR2: SGDLS and YYNGEE. The V end lost 0 bases, the J end lost 9 bases, and 6 bases lay between the germline ends. The CDR3 covers 11 residues. The immunoSEQ assay was version 4, run in survey mode. The repertoire was sequenced with immunoSEQ multiplex PCR; TCRdb's copy has only in-frame clones and lacks some. This sample has roughly 41,000 clones, with roughly 87% found just once. Cells were stimulated nonspecifically with anti-CD3/anti-CD28 magnetic beads. Responding CD4+ T cells were sorted by upregulation of both CD40 ligand and CD69. Donors were HIV-1-infected adults who began suppressive ART during chronic infection.

The V gene is TRBV9, the J gene TRBJ1-2; D is unclear. The TCR originated in an adult man with HIV who was CMV-seropositive. The sequenced sample was CD4+ T cells sorted from PBMCs after approximately 19-hour stimulation, obtained from a patient who received antiretroviral therapy. CDR3 sequence (DNA): TGTGCCAGCAGCGTAGCCGGGAGCTACACCTTC. Translation: CASSVAGSYTF.